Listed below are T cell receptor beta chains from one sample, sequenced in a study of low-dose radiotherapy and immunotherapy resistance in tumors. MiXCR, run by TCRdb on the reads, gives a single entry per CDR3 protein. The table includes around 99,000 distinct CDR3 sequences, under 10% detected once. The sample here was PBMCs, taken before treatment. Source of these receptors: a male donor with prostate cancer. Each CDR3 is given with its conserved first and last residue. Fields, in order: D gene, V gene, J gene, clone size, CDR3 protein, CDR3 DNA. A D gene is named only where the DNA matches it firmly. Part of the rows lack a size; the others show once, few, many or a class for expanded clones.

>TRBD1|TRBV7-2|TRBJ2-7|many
CASSQQGAGGEQYF
TGTGCCAGCAGTCAACAGGGGGCAGGCGGCGAGCAGTACTTC
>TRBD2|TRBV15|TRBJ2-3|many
CATSRSLTSGTDTQYF
TGTGCCACCAGCAGGAGCTTGACTAGCGGGACGGATACGCAGTATTTT
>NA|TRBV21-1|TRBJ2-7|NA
CASEPNETYEQYF
TGTGCCAGCGAGCCCAATGAAACCTACGAGCAGTACTTC
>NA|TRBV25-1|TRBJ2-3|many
CASSTTDTQYF
TGTGCCAGCAGTACAACAGATACGCAGTATTTT
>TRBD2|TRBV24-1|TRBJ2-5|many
CATSDPGVAGPHYF
TGTGCCACCAGTGACCCCGGGGTAGCGGGACCTCATTACTTC
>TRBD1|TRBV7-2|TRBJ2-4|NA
CASSLQQGDQYF
TGTGCCAGCAGCTTACAACAGGGGGACCAATACTTC
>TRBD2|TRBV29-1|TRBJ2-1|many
CSSGSGRGFEQFF
TGCAGCTCCGGTAGCGGGAGAGGATTTGAGCAGTTCTTC
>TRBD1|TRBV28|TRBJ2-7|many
CASRGQGAVSYEQYF
TGTGCCAGCAGGGGACAGGGGGCAGTAAGCTACGAGCAGTACTTC
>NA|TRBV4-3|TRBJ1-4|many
CASSQDFDTEKLFF
TGCGCCAGCAGCCAAGATTTCGACACTGAAAAACTGTTTTTT
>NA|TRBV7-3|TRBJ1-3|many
CASSPGGSGNTIYF
TGTGCCAGCAGCCCCGGGGGCTCTGGAAACACCATATATTTT
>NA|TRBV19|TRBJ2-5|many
CASSGGSEGTQYF
TGTGCCAGTAGTGGGGGATCGGAAGGGACCCAGTACTTC
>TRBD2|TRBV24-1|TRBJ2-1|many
CATSDLGLGNNEQFF
TGTGCCACCAGTGATCTCGGACTAGGAAACAATGAGCAGTTCTTC
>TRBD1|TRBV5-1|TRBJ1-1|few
CASSWETGRAEAFF
TGCGCCAGCAGCTGGGAGACAGGGCGAGCTGAAGCTTTCTTT
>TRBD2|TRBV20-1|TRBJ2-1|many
CSASTSGSYNEQFF
TGCAGTGCCTCGACTAGCGGCAGCTACAATGAGCAGTTCTTC
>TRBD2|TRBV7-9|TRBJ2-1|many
CASSLNPSGYNEQFF
TGTGCCAGCAGCTTAAACCCTAGCGGCTACAATGAGCAGTTCTTC
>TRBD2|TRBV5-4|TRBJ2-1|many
CASKVAGVNEQFF
TGTGCCAGCAAGGTAGCGGGAGTTAATGAGCAGTTCTTC
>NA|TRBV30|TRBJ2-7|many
CAWSSVYEQYF
TGTGCCTGGAGTTCGGTCTACGAGCAGTACTTC
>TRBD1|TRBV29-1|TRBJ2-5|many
CSVWDRGLVTQYF
TGCAGCGTTTGGGACAGGGGGCTAGTGACCCAGTACTTC
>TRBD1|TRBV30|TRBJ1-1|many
CAWSNNHPGQGAWTEAFF
TGTGCCTGGAGTAACAACCACCCGGGACAGGGGGCTTGGACTGAAGCTTTCTTT
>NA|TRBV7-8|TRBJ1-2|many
CASSLALDTNYGYTF
TGTGCCAGCAGCTTAGCCCTAGACACCAACTATGGCTACACCTTC
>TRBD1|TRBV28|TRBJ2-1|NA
CASSLTAGQGNLNEQFF
TGTGCCAGCAGTTTAACCGCGGGACAGGGAAACCTCAATGAGCAGTTCTTC
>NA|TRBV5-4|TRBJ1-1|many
CASSRTEANTEAFF
TGTGCCAGCAGCCGGACAGAGGCGAACACTGAAGCTTTCTTT
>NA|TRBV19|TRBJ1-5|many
CASQMAGNQPQHF
TGTGCCAGTCAAATGGCGGGGAATCAGCCCCAGCATTTT
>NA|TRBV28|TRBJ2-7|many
CASSWTYEQYF
TGTGCCAGCAGTTGGACCTACGAGCAGTACTTC
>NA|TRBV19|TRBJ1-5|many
CASSTGGFEQPQHF
TGTGCCAGTAGTACAGGAGGTTTTGAACAGCCCCAGCATTTT
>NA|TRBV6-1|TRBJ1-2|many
CASSLQGRDYGYTF
TGTGCCAGCAGTCTCCAGGGAAGGGACTATGGCTACACCTTC
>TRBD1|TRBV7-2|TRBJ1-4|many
CASSLGGQLNEKLFF
TGTGCCAGCAGCTTAGGGGGACAGTTAAATGAAAAACTGTTTTTT
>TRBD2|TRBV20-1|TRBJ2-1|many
CSASTQTSGRNEQFF
TGCAGTGCTAGTACGCAGACTAGCGGGAGGAATGAGCAGTTCTTC